This T cell receptor (beta chain) was identified in a study of control samples from healthy donors and cancer patients. Concerning this clone: One end of the junction does not line up with germline, which may come from a read error.

CDR3 length: 16 amino acids. The germline V gene encodes CDR1 LNHDA and CDR2 SQIVND (reference sequence). The assay was immunoSEQ multiplex PCR, and TCRdb's table has in-frame clones only and misses some. Among roughly 20,000 clones, about 85% were seen once, and the ten largest hold approximately 25%. The receptor was derived from a man aged 55 to 70 with colorectal cancer. The chain uses TRBV19 and TRBJ2-1; TRBD1 agrees at 7 bases. The specimen was PBMCs. CDR3 in DNA: TGTGCCAGTAGTCTAGACAGGGCCGGCTCCTACAATGAGCAGTTCTTC. Amino acid sequence: CASSLDRAGSYNEQFF.